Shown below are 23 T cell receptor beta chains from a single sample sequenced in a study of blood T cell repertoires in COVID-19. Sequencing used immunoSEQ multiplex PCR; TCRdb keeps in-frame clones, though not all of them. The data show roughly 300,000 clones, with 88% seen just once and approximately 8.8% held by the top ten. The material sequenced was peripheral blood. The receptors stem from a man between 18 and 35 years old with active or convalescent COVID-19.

CDR3 DNA: TGTGCCAGCAATAATCTAGGGGGTATTGGGGCTTTCTTT. It specifies CASNNLGGIGAFF. The J gene is TRBJ1-1, the V gene TRBV7-2, with D possibly matching TRBD1 (6 bases). This CDR3 is built from 13 residues. The V and J ends lost 7 bases and 11 bases respectively, with 20 bases between them. Germline lookup yields CDR1 SGHTA and CDR2 FQGNSA.

CDR3 in DNA: TGTGCCAGTACCCAACCTTTGACAGGGCGGGCTCTTGCTGGAAACACCATATATTTT. It translates to CASTQPLTGRALAGNTIYF. This chain uses TRBV19 with TRBJ1-3, with TRBD1 identical over 7 bases. This CDR3 is 19 amino acids long. Per germline, CDR1 LNHDA and CDR2 SQIVND (reference sequence). The V segment lost 7 bases and the J segment 2 bases; nucleotides outside the gene matches: 20. Complete variable domain (other parts from reference TRBV19 and TRBJ1-3): DGGITQSPKYLFRKEGQNVTLSCEQNLNHDAMYWYRQDPGQGLRLIYYSQIVNDFQKGDIAEGYSVSREKKESFPLTVTSAQKNPTAFYLCASTQPLTGRALAGNTIYFGEGSWLTVV.

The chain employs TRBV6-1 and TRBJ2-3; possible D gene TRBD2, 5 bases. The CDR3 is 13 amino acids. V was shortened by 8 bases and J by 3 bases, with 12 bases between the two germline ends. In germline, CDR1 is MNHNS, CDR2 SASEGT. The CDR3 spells CASHLGGTDTQYF. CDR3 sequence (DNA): TGTGCCAGCCACCTAGGAGGAACAGATACGCAGTATTTT.

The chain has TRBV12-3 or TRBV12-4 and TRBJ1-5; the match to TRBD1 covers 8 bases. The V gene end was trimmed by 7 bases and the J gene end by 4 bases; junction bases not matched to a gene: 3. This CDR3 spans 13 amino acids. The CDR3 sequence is CASKQGANQPQHF. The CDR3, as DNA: TGTGCCAGCAAGCAGGGGGCTAATCAGCCCCAGCATTTT.

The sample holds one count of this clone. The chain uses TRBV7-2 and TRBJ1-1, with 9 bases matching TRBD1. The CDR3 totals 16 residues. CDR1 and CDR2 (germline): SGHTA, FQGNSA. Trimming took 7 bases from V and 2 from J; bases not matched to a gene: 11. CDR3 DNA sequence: TGTGCCAGCACCCCGGTGGTGGACAGGGGAAACACTGAAGCTTTCTTT. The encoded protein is CASTPVVDRGNTEAFF.

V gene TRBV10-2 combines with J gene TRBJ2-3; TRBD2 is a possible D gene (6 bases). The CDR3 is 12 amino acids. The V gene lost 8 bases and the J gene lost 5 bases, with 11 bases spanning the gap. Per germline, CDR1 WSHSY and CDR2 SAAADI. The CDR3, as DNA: TGCGCCAGCGGGGCTAGCGTAGATACGCAGTATTTT. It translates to CASGASVDTQYF.

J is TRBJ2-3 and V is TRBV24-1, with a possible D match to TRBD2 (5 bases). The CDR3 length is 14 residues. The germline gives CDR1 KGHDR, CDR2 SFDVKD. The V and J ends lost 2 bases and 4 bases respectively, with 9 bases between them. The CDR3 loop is CATSDSGFADTQYF. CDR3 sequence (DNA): TGTGCCACCAGTGATTCGGGGTTCGCAGATACGCAGTATTTT.

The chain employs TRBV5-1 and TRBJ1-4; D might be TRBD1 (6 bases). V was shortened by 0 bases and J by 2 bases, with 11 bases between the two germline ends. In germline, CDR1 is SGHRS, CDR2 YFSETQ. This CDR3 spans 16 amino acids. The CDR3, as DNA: TGCGCCAGCAGCTTGGGAACAGGGTCGACTAATGAAAAACTGTTTTTT. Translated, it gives CASSLGTGSTNEKLFF.

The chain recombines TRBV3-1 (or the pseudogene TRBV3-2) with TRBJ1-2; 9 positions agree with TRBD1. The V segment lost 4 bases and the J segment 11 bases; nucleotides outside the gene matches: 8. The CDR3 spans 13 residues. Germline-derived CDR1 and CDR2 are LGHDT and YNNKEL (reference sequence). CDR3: CASSLWDRESYTF. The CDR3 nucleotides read TGTGCCAGCAGCCTATGGGACAGGGAGAGTTACACCTTC.

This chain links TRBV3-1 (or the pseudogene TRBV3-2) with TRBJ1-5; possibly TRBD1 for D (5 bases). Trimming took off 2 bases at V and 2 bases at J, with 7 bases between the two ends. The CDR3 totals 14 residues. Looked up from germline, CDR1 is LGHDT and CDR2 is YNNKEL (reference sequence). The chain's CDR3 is CASSQKQGNQPQHF. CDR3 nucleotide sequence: TGTGCCAGCAGCCAAAAACAGGGCAATCAGCCCCAGCATTTT.

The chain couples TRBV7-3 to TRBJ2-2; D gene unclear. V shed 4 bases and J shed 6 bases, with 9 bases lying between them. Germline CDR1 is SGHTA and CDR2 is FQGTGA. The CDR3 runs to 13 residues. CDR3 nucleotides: TGTGCCAGCAGCTCCTCGGGTTCCGGGGAGCTGTTTTTT. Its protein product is CASSSSGSGELFF.

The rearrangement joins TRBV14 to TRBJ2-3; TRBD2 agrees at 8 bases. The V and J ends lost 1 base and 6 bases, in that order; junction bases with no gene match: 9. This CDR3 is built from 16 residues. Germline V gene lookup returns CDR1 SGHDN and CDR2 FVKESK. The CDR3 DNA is TGTGCCAGCAGCCAAGTGGCGGGGGGCTCAGCGGATACGCAGTATTTT. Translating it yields CASSQVAGGSADTQYF.

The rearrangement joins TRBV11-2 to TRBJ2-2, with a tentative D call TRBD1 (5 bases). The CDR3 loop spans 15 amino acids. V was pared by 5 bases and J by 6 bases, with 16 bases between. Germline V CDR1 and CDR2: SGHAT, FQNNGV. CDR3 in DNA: TGTGCCAGCAGCCAGACTCAGGGTCGGGCCGGGGAGCTGTTTTTT. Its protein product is CASSQTQGRAGELFF.

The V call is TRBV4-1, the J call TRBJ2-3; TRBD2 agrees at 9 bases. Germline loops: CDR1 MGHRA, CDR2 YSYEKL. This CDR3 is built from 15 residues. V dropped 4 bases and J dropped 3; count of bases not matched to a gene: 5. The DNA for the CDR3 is TGCGCCAGCAGCCTAACGGGACTAGCAACAGATACGCAGTATTTT. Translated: CASSLTGLATDTQYF.

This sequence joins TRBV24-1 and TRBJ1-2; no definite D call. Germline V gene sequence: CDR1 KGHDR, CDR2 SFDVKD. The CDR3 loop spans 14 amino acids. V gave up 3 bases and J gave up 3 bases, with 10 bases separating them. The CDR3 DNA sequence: TGTGCCACCAGTGATGGCTCCTTCGACTATGGCTACACCTTC. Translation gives CATSDGSFDYGYTF.

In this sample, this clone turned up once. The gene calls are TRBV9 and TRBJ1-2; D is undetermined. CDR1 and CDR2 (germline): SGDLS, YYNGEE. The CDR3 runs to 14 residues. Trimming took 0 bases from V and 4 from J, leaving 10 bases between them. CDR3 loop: CASSVEREFYGYTF. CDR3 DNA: TGTGCCAGCAGCGTAGAGCGGGAATTCTATGGCTACACCTTC.

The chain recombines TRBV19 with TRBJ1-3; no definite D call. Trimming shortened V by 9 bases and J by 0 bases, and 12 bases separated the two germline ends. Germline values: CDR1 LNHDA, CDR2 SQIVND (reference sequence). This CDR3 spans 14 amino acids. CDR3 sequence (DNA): TGTGCCAGCAGGACTGATTTCTCTGGAAACACCATATATTTT. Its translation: CASRTDFSGNTIYF.

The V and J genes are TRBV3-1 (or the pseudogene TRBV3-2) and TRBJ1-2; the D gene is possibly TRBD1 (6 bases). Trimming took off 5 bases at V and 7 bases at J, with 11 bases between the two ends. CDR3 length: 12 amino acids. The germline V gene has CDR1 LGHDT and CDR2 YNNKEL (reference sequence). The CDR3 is CASSTRDIGYTF. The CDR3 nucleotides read TGTGCCAGCAGCACCCGGGACATTGGCTACACCTTC.

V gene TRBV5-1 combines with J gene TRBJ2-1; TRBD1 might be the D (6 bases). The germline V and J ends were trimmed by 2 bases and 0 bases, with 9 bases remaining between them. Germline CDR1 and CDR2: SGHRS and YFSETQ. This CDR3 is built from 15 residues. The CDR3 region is CASSFGQSSYNEQFF. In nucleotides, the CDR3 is TGCGCCAGCAGCTTCGGACAGAGCTCCTACAATGAGCAGTTCTTC.

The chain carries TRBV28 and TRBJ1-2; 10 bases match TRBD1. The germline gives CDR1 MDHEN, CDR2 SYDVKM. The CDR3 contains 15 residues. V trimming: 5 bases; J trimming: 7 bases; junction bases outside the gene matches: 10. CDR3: CASSGDRGRIGGYTF. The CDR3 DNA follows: TGTGCCAGCAGTGGAGACAGGGGGCGAATCGGTGGCTACACCTTC.

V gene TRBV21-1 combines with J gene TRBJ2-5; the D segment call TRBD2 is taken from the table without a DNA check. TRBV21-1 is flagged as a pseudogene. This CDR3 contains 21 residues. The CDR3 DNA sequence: TGTGCCAGCAGCAAAGGGACACCCCCGGGACTAGCGGGGACCCGCCAAGAGACCCAGTACTTC. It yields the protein CASSKGTPPGLAGTRQETQYF.

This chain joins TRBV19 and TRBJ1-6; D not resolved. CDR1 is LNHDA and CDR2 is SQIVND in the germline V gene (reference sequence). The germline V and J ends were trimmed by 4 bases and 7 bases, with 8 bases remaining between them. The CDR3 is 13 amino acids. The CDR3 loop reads CASSNSLNSPLHF. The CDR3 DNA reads TGTGCCAGTAGTAACTCCCTAAATTCACCCCTCCACTTT.

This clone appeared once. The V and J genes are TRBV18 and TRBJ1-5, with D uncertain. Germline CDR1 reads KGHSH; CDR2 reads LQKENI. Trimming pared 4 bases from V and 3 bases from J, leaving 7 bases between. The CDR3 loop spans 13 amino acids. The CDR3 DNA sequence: TGTGCCAGCTCACGCGGAGACAATCAGCCCCAGCATTTT. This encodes CASSRGDNQPQHF. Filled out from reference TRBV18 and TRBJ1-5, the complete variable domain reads NAGVMQNPRHLVRRRGQEARLRCSPMKGHSHVYWYRQLPEEGLKFMVYLQKENIIDESGMPKERFSAEFPKEGPSILRIQQVVRGDSAAYFCASSRGDNQPQHFGDGTRLSIL.